The clone carrying this T cell receptor (beta chain) turned up a few times. Via MiXCR, TCRdb re-called the 5' RACE reads, giving one row per CDR3 protein. The sample holds about 62,000 distinct CDR3 sequences; 3.5% to 4.5% are singletons and the top ten take under 2.5%. This record belongs to a study of neurological immune-mediated disorders. The V end was cut by 2 bases, the J end by 5 bases, with 9 bases between. Germline CDR1 and CDR2: SGHVS and FNYEAQ. This CDR3 is built from 14 residues. The clonotype originates from a woman aged 50 to 60 with multiple sclerosis. V usage is TRBV7-6 and J usage is TRBJ1-4; D gene ambiguous. Material for sequencing was PBMCs. This CDR3 reads CASSLKPRNEKLFF. Written as DNA, the CDR3 is TGTGCCAGCAGCTTAAAGCCGCGGAATGAAAAACTGTTTTTT.